The rows below give T cell receptor beta chains drawn from one sample of a study of T cells after yellow fever vaccination. Via MiXCR, TCRdb re-called the 5' RACE reads, giving one row per CDR3 protein. The repertoire holds fewer than 150,000 distinct CDR3 sequences, with roughly 7.9% as singletons. The source was CD4+ T cells sorted from PBMCs, collected roughly 47 days after the first yellow fever vaccination. These receptors were obtained from a man between 18 and 35 years old who received the YFV17D yellow fever vaccine. The CDR3 runs from the conserved cysteine through the conserved F or W. A D gene is named only where the DNA matches it firmly. Clone size is not always given. Where it is, it says once, few, many or a class for expanded clones.

.,many,TRBV7-9,TRBJ2-5,CASSRSYVEEETQYF,TGTGCCAGCAGCCGTTCTTACGTAGAGGAAGAGACCCAGTACTTC
.,many,TRBV11-3,TRBJ2-2,CASSRGGSPGELFF,TGTGCCAGCAGCCGTGGGGGGTCCCCCGGGGAGCTGTTTTTT
.,many,TRBV11-3,TRBJ2-1,CASSRRDLYNEQFF,TGTGCCAGCAGCCGCCGGGACTTATACAATGAGCAGTTCTTC
.,many,TRBV15,TRBJ2-5,CATSRLQSVQETQYF,TGTGCCACCAGCAGGTTACAGAGCGTCCAAGAGACCCAGTACTTC
.,.,TRBV19,TRBJ1-3,CASRLSPAGNTIYF,TGTGCCAGTAGACTCTCGCCGGCAGGAAACACCATATATTTT
.,many,TRBV4-2,TRBJ1-2,CASSQEGGLRYGYTF,TGTGCCAGCAGCCAAGAGGGTGGGCTGCGATATGGCTACACCTTC
.,.,TRBV3-1,TRBJ2-3,CASSQGGVAQYF,TGTGCCAGCAGCCAAGGCGGGGTTGCGCAGTATTTT
.,.,TRBV5-5,TRBJ2-3,CAMGPGMGRPPVDTQYF,TGTGCCATGGGCCCGGGGATGGGCAGACCTCCCGTAGATACGCAGTATTTT
.,many,TRBV11-2,TRBJ2-5,CASREYQETQYF,TGTGCCAGCCGGGAGTACCAAGAGACCCAGTACTTC
.,.,TRBV15,TRBJ1-1,CATSRDMRRSEAFF,TGTGCCACCAGCAGAGACATGCGCAGGTCTGAAGCTTTCTTT
.,few,TRBV15,TRBJ2-3,CATSRDRGRRDTQYF,TGTGCCACCAGCAGAGATAGGGGTCGGCGAGATACGCAGTATTTT
.,many,TRBV18,TRBJ2-7,CASSPLDSYEQYF,TGTGCCAGCTCACCATTGGACAGCTACGAGCAGTACTTC
.,.,TRBV10-3,TRBJ1-5,CATRGAIQSNQPQHF,TGTGCCACACGTGGGGCCATCCAAAGCAATCAGCCCCAGCATTTT
.,many,TRBV29-1,TRBJ2-4,CSVEERNVVWENIQYF,TGCAGCGTTGAGGAGAGAAATGTAGTTTGGGAAAACATTCAGTACTTC
TRBD1,many,TRBV2,TRBJ1-6,CASRGQGGRTPLHF,TGTGCCAGCCGGGGACAGGGTGGGAGAACACCCCTCCACTTT
TRBD2,many,TRBV24-1,TRBJ2-5,CATSEPGRRGETQYF,TGTGCCACCAGTGAGCCGGGACGGCGGGGGGAGACCCAGTACTTC
.,many,TRBV12-3/TRBV12-4,TRBJ2-3,CASSLAALDTQYF,TGTGCCAGCAGCTTGGCAGCGTTGGATACGCAGTATTTT
TRBD1,.,TRBV6-2/TRBV6-3,TRBJ2-1,CASLKGQGFSSYNEQFF,TGTGCCAGCCTCAAGGGACAGGGCTTTAGCTCCTACAATGAGCAGTTCTTC
TRBD1,many,TRBV12-3/TRBV12-4,TRBJ1-1,CASRGGRGVTEAFF,TGTGCCAGCCGAGGGGGCAGGGGAGTCACTGAAGCTTTCTTT
TRBD2,many,TRBV6-2/TRBV6-3,TRBJ2-1,CASLRASGGRQFF,TGTGCCAGCCTCAGGGCTAGCGGGGGCCGGCAGTTCTTC
.,many,TRBV7-9,TRBJ1-1,CASSLGAVTEAFF,TGTGCCAGCAGCTTAGGAGCAGTCACTGAAGCTTTCTTT
TRBD2,many,TRBV2,TRBJ2-3,CASRGRSGGTDTQYF,TGTGCCAGCAGGGGACGTAGCGGGGGCACAGATACGCAGTATTTT
.,many,TRBV4-3,TRBJ1-5,CASSQETAPNQPQHF,TGCGCCAGCAGCCAGGAGACAGCCCCCAATCAGCCCCAGCATTTT
.,many,TRBV6-5,TRBJ1-6,CASGRSSYNSPLHF,TGTGCCAGCGGGCGGAGCTCCTATAATTCACCCCTCCACTTT
.,many,TRBV18,TRBJ2-1,CASSPDSAYNEQFF,TGTGCCAGCTCGCCGGACTCTGCCTACAATGAGCAGTTCTTC
TRBD2,few,TRBV20-1,TRBJ2-1,CSARDVASGGHEKFF,TGCAGTGCTAGAGATGTTGCTAGCGGGGGGCATGAGAAGTTCTTC
.,few,TRBV12-3/TRBV12-4,TRBJ2-1,CASSLAIHPEQFF,TGTGCCAGCAGTTTAGCAATCCACCCCGAGCAGTTCTTC
.,many,TRBV18,TRBJ1-4,CASSPRANEKLFF,TGTGCCAGCTCCCCCAGGGCTAATGAAAAACTGTTTTTT
.,many,TRBV28,TRBJ1-2,CASSSRREVGYTF,TGTGCCAGCAGTTCCCGCAGGGAGGTGGGCTACACCTTC
.,many,TRBV10-3,TRBJ2-3,CAISDSRGPSDTQYF,TGTGCCATCAGTGACTCGCGGGGGCCGTCAGATACGCAGTATTTT